The rows below give T cell receptor beta chains drawn from one sample of a study of metastatic and nonmetastatic thyroid tumors. MiXCR was used by TCRdb to re-call the PCR reads. This table has some 38,000 clones, around a fifth appearing once. Source material: blood. Receptors were obtained from a female donor with papillary thyroid cancer or a benign thyroid nodule (not recorded which). Some clones in this sample may be carry-over from other donors' samples. Each CDR3 is given without its conserved first and last residue. Each record gives: CDR3 protein, J gene, clone size, V gene. The size entry is marked missing in some rows and otherwise reads once, few, many or a size class.

CDR3: SAEDRGTLVNQPQH; J: TRBJ1-5; size: NA; V: TRBV20-1
CDR3: ASIDSNSPLH; J: TRBJ1-6; size: few; V: TRBV6-1
CDR3: ASSLDHSGNTIY; J: TRBJ1-3; size: NA; V: TRBV5-1
CDR3: ASSLMFANTGELF; J: TRBJ2-2; size: few; V: TRBV6-1
CDR3: ASRPWAGADYGYT; J: TRBJ1-2; size: many; V: TRBV27
CDR3: ACSHGTRRREQY; J: TRBJ2-7; size: NA; V: TRBV6-2/TRBV6-3
CDR3: ASSSGPNDPDTQY; J: TRBJ2-3; size: NA; V: TRBV7-3
CDR3: ASSPGTGEAEQY; J: TRBJ2-7; size: many; V: TRBV18
CDR3: ASGGTSWIDQY; J: TRBJ2-7; size: NA; V: TRBV27
CDR3: ASSHRDTSYEQY; J: TRBJ2-7; size: many; V: TRBV5-1
CDR3: ASSEADPGFEEKLF; J: TRBJ1-4; size: many; V: TRBV2
CDR3: ASSSQGQRETQY; J: TRBJ2-5; size: few; V: TRBV2
CDR3: ASSSGGTDFYEQY; J: TRBJ2-7; size: many; V: TRBV7-9
CDR3: SARDLTRGRDSPLH; J: TRBJ1-6; size: many; V: TRBV20-1
CDR3: ASSPESGGGSYEQY; J: TRBJ2-7; size: NA; V: TRBV19
CDR3: ASRRGGDQPQH; J: TRBJ1-5; size: few; V: TRBV6-1
CDR3: ASSVEAGNNEQF; J: TRBJ2-1; size: many; V: TRBV9
CDR3: ASRNKALSNCGYT; J: TRBJ1-2; size: few; V: TRBV27
CDR3: ASSTGTSGGRRDEQF; J: TRBJ2-1; size: NA; V: TRBV9
CDR3: ASSISASSYEQY; J: TRBJ2-7; size: few; V: TRBV12-3/TRBV12-4
CDR3: ASSEFRSQPQH; J: TRBJ1-5; size: many; V: TRBV10-2
CDR3: ASSIGGSSGNTIY; J: TRBJ1-3; size: NA; V: TRBV5-4
CDR3: ASSLVQYQPQH; J: TRBJ1-5; size: many; V: TRBV7-8
CDR3: ATSDPNRYEQY; J: TRBJ2-7; size: few; V: TRBV24-1
CDR3: ASSQDSWGGGTDTQY; J: TRBJ2-3; size: NA; V: TRBV3-1
CDR3: SVKDGTGDTGELF; J: TRBJ2-2; size: many; V: TRBV29-1
CDR3: ASSRGSGTGELF; J: TRBJ2-2; size: NA; V: TRBV5-1
CDR3: ASSLASQRDNEQF; J: TRBJ2-1; size: many; V: TRBV7-2
CDR3: ASSVGGLLTDTQY; J: TRBJ2-3; size: many; V: TRBV9
CDR3: ATSKDLRGENTEAF; J: TRBJ1-1; size: NA; V: TRBV15
CDR3: ASRVTGEKLF; J: TRBJ1-4; size: few; V: TRBV28
CDR3: ATSRDRKSSYEQY; J: TRBJ2-7; size: many; V: TRBV15
CDR3: ACGWVNTQY; J: TRBJ2-3; size: many; V: TRBV6-1
CDR3: ASSLSAVYSNQPQH; J: TRBJ1-5; size: many; V: TRBV27
CDR3: ASSSGTVQPQH; J: TRBJ1-5; size: few; V: TRBV6-2/TRBV6-3
CDR3: ASSLGRGAGSVTYTQY; J: TRBJ2-3; size: few; V: TRBV28
CDR3: ATKGLNIQY; J: TRBJ2-4; size: many; V: TRBV28
CDR3: ASSVGSSGTQNEQF; J: TRBJ2-1; size: many; V: TRBV9
CDR3: ASSLGEGIQY; J: TRBJ2-4; size: many; V: TRBV6-2/TRBV6-3
CDR3: ASSLVDSSQETQY; J: TRBJ2-5; size: many; V: TRBV5-1
CDR3: ASSVGRFEAF; J: TRBJ1-1; size: many; V: TRBV6-1
CDR3: ASSPANSLEQY; J: TRBJ2-7; size: many; V: TRBV7-3
CDR3: ASSEGAYQPQH; J: TRBJ1-5; size: many; V: TRBV6-1
CDR3: ATSDWDQPQH; J: TRBJ1-5; size: many; V: TRBV24-1
CDR3: SSSLLGTSGKGADTQY; J: TRBJ2-3; size: NA; V: TRBV5-1
CDR3: ASSPPETPEGEKLF; J: TRBJ1-4; size: many; V: TRBV18
CDR3: ASSQDSPGGSYGYT; J: TRBJ1-2; size: NA; V: TRBV4-1
CDR3: ASSLPGAGASGNTIY; J: TRBJ1-3; size: many; V: TRBV12-3/TRBV12-4
CDR3: ASSLGGGNQPQH; J: TRBJ1-5; size: NA; V: TRBV28
CDR3: SVANYGYT; J: TRBJ1-2; size: many; V: TRBV29-1
CDR3: ASSPRQGDGYT; J: TRBJ1-2; size: many; V: TRBV18
CDR3: ASSDSDTGELF; J: TRBJ2-2; size: many; V: TRBV6-4
CDR3: ASSQDDPGGYT; J: TRBJ1-2; size: NA; V: TRBV3-1
CDR3: SARDRGSTYEQY; J: TRBJ2-7; size: NA; V: TRBV20-1